This TCR beta chain stems from a study of T-cell memory formation after mild COVID-19. As for the study in general: Clustering of TCRs was largely donor specific. Study-level results: Nothing showed for sure that second-wave clones peaking on day 37 were SARS-CoV-2 specific.

CDR3 size: 12 residues. Germline trimming cut 4 bases from V and 13 bases from J; bases unmatched to any gene: 7. In germline, CDR1 is SGHTA, CDR2 FQGNSA. cDNA libraries for TCR alpha and TCR beta, carrying sample barcodes and UMIs, came from 5'RACE with constant-segment primers. From the 5' RACE reads, TCRdb called clonotypes with MiXCR, one entry per CDR3 protein. The data hold around 340,000 distinct CDR3 sequences, with approximately 15% observed a single time. In its sample, this clonotype was seen many times. Its cognate antigen is unknown. Sequences were obtained from PBMCs or a T cell subset sorted from them (not recorded which). The sequence came from a man aged 18-30 years who had mild COVID-19 (a few samples of this study predate the infection). Cell type and time point are not known. This sequence joins TRBV7-2 and TRBJ2-3, with 8 bases that match TRBD2. The CDR3 here is CASSSSSGAEYF. In DNA, the CDR3 is TGTGCCAGCAGCTCAAGTAGCGGGGCGGAGTATTTT.